The present T cell receptor beta chain was sequenced within a study of graft-versus-host responses after intestinal transplantation. Repertoires were generated with immunoSEQ multiplex PCR, while TCRdb's copy carries only in-frame clones and drops some. This repertoire shows roughly 20,000 clones, 55% to 70% found once; its top ten account for approximately 1%. This sample comprised alloreactive CD4+ T cells from a mixed lymphocyte reaction culture, obtained before intestinal transplant. Regarding subset: CFSE-low proliferating T cells sorted from approximately 6-day pre-transplant mixed lymphocyte reaction (GvH or HvG direction). This TCR was recovered from a human patient who received an intestinal transplant.

Written as DNA, the CDR3 is TGTGCCACACAGGGTGTAACAGATACGCAGTATTTT. Amino acid sequence: CATQGVTDTQYF. The J gene is TRBJ2-3, the V gene TRBV19, with D possibly TRBD1 on 6 matching bases. V was cut by 10 bases and J by 3 bases, with 11 bases left in between. Germline V gives CDR1 LNHDA, CDR2 SQIVND (reference sequence). This CDR3 region has 12 residues.